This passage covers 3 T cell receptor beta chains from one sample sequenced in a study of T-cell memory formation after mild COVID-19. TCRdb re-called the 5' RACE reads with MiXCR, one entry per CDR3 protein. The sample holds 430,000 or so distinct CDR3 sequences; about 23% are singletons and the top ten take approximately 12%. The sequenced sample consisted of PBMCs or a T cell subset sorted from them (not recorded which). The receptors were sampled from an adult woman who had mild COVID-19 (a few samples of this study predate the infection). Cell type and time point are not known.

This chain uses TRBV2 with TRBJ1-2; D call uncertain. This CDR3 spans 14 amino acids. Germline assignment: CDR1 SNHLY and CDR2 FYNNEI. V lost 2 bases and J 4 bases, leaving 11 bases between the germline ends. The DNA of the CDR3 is TGTGCCAGCAGTGAAAGTCGGAGCCTCTATGGCTACACCTTC. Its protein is CASSESRSLYGYTF.

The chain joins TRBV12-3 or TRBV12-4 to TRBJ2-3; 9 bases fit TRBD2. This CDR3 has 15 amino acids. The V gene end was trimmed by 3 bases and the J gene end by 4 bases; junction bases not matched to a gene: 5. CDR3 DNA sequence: TGTGCCAGCAGTTTTGCGGGGGGGAGCGCAGATACGCAGTATTTT. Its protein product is CASSFAGGSADTQYF.

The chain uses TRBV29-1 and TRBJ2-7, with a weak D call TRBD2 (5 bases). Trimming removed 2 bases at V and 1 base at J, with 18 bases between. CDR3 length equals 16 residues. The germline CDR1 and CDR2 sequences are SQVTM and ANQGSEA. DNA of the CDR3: TGCAGCGTTGAAATCATTAGCCGGGGTTCATCCTACGAGCAGTACTTC. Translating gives CSVEIISRGSSYEQYF.